The clone carrying this T cell receptor (beta chain) was detected many times. Its antigen remains unknown. This sample stems from a study of regulatory T cells in long-lasting Graves disease. Study details: In persistent Graves' disease, antithyroid drugs had been taken for over 5 years and TSH receptor antibodies stayed positive. Whole-study findings and limits: It was in persistent disease that TRBV28, TRBJ1-2 and TRBJ2-5 were favored. Persistent-disease Graves' patients showed less TCR diversity than new cases.

Sequencing libraries for TCR beta were prepared with iRepertoire HTBI primers and Arm-PCR of CDR3 regions. MiXCR, run by TCRdb on the multiplex PCR reads, gives a single entry per CDR3 protein. The sample holds a few hundred thousand distinct CDR3 sequences, more than 20% seen once. The CDR3 covers 15 residues. V lost 6 bases and J lost 4, with 20 bases in between. Germline assignment: CDR1 SGHRS and CDR2 YFSETQ. The time point here: persistent/refractory GD, antithyroid drugs over 5 years with positive TRAb. Making the TCR library involved RNA that had been extracted from PBMCs. It was an endocrinology department in Xi'an, China, that provided the patients.

The TCR originated in a woman in her 40s with Graves disease. The chain uses TRBV5-1 and TRBJ2-7; D could derive from TRBD1 or TRBD2 (6 bases each). The material sequenced was peripheral blood mononuclear cells (PBMCs), taken when the disease was refractory, from a patient treated with antithyroid drugs. The CDR3 here is CASTPGPGAGYEQYF. CDR3 DNA sequence: TGCGCCAGCACCCCAGGTCCGGGGGCGGGTTACGAGCAGTACTTC.